The present TCR beta chain was sequenced within a study of blood T cell repertoires in COVID-19. Background on the study: Acute-phase and convalescent COVID-19 samples originated in the United States, Italy and Spain. Sources were T cells, B-cell-depleted T cells, or PBMCs; the material itself was cDNA or gDNA.

CDR3 length equals 14 residues. The J segment lost 9 bases and the V segment lost 5 bases, leaving 5 bases of the junction unmatched. Germline CDR1 and CDR2: SGHRS and YFSETQ. Generated by immunoSEQ multiplex PCR, the TCRdb table keeps only in-frame clones and is missing some. The data show about 170,000 clones, around 85% seen once. The material sequenced was peripheral blood. This sequence joins TRBV5-1 and TRBJ2-1, with 13 bases matching TRBD2. The clonotype was recovered from a woman of 80 years or more with COVID-19, enrolled during active disease. CDR3 DNA: TGCGCCAGCAGGGGGACTAGCGGGGAAAGTGAGCAGTTCTTC. This sequence encodes CASRGTSGESEQFF.